This TCR beta chain is drawn from a study of molecular identifiers for immune sequencing clone quantification. Between the trimmed V and J ends, which lost 7 bases and 7 bases, there was a span of 9 bases. The germline V gene has CDR1 DFQATT and CDR2 SNEGSKA (reference sequence). The CDR3 consists of 10 residues. Libraries of naive CD8 cells were prepared from approximately 20,000 to 980,000 sorted cells using 10%, 30% or 50% RNA. Preparation methods for the bulk TCR libraries were those previously described, with listed TCR primers. TCRdb passed the PCR reads through MiXCR, listing each CDR3 protein once. The sample holds about 320,000 distinct CDR3 sequences, about a quarter seen once. This clonotype was counted ten times or more.

J is TRBJ2-3 and V is TRBV20-1, with D unresolved. This TCR was recovered from a human donor in good health. Some libraries in this study had Jurkat cell RNA spiked in. The sequenced material came from naive CD8+ T cells from blood, with Jurkat cell RNA spiked in. Subset noted: FACS-sorted CD8+CD4-CCR7+CD45RA+ naive T cells. The DNA of the CDR3 is TGCAGTGTCCCGTCGAATACGCAGTATTTT. Protein product: CSVPSNTQYF.